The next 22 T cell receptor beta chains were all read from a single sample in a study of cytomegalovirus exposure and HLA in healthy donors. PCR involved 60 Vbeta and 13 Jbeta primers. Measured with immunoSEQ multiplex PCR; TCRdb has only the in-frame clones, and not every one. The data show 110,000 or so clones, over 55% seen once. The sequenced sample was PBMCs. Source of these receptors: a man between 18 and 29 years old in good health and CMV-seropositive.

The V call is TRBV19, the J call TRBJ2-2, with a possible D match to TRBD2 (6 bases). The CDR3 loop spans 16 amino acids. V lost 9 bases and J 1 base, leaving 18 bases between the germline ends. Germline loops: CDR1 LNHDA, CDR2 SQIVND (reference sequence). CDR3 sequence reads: CASTRTGLKNTGELFF. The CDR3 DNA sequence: TGTGCCAGCACAAGAACGGGACTTAAGAACACCGGGGAGCTGTTTTTT.

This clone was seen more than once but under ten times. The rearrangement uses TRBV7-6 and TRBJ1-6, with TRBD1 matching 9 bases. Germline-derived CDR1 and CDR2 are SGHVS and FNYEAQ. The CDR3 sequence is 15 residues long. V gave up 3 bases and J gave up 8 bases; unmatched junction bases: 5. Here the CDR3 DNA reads TGTGCCAGCAGCTTCGGGACAGGGTTGGATTCACCCCTCCACTTT. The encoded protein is CASSFGTGLDSPLHF.

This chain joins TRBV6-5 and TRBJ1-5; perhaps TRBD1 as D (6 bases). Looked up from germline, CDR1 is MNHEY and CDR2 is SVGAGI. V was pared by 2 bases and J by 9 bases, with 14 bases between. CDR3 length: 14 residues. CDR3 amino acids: CASSYNDRLGPQHF. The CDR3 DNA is TGTGCCAGCAGTTACAATGACAGGCTGGGGCCCCAGCATTTT.

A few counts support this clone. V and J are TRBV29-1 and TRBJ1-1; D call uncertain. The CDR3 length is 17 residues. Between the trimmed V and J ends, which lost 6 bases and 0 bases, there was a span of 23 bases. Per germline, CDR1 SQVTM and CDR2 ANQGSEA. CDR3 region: CSVTDSGAGTMNTEAFF. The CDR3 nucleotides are TGCAGCGTCACGGACTCAGGTGCGGGAACCATGAACACTGAAGCTTTCTTT.

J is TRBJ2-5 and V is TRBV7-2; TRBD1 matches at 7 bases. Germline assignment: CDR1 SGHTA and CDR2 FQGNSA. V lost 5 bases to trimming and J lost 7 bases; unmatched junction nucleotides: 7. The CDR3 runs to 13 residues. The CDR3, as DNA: TGTGCCAGCAGCCTTGGACAGGTGGGGACCCAGTACTTC. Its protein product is CASSLGQVGTQYF.

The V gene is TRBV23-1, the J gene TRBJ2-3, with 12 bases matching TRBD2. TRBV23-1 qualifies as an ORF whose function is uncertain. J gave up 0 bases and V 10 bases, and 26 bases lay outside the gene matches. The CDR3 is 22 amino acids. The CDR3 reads CANTTGTHNGGLAGMSTDTQYF. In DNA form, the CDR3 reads TGCGCCAACACCACCGGGACACACAACGGCGGACTAGCGGGGATGAGCACAGATACGCAGTATTTT.

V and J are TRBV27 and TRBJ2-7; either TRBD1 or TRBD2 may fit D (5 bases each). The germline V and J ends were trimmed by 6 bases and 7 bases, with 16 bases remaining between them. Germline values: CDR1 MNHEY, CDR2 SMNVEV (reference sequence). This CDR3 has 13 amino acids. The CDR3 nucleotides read TGTGCCAGCAGGTTGACGGGGACGGGAGAGCAGTACGTC. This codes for CASRLTGTGEQYV.

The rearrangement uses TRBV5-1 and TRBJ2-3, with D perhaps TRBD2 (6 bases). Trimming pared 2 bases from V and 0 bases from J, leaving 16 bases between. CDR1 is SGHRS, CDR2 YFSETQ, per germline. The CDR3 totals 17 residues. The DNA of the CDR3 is TGCGCCAGCAGCTTACCCCAAAGCGGGTTTAGCACAGATACGCAGTATTTT. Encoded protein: CASSLPQSGFSTDTQYF.

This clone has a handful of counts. The CDR3 reads CASSSRQGEAFF. The CDR3 DNA reads as TGTGCCAGCAGCTCCCGACAGGGTGAAGCTTTCTTT. The chain has TRBV7-9 and TRBJ1-1, with TRBD1 matching over 7 bases. Looked up from germline, CDR1 is SEHNR and CDR2 is FQNEAQ (reference sequence). The junction had 3 bases not matched to a gene; V was cut back by 4 bases and J by 7 bases. The CDR3 contains 12 residues.

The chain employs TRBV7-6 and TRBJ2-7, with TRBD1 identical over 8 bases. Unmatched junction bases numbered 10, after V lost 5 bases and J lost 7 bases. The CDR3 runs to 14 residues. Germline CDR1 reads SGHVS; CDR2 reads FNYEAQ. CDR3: CASSQYRGTEEQYF. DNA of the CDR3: TGTGCCAGCAGCCAGTACAGGGGGACAGAGGAGCAGTACTTC.

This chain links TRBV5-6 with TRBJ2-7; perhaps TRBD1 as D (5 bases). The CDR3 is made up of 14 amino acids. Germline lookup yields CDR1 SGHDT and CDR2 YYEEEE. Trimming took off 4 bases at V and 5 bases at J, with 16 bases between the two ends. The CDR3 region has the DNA TGTGCCAGCAGCCAATTGGGGCCAGGGAACGAGCAGTACTTC. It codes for CASSQLGPGNEQYF.

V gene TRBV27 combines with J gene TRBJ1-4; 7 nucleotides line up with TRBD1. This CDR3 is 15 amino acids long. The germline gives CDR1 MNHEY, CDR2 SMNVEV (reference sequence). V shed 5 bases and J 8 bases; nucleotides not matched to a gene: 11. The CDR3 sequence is CASSPRTGFGEKLFF. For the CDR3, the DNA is TGTGCCAGCAGTCCCCGGACAGGCTTCGGGGAAAAACTGTTTTTT.

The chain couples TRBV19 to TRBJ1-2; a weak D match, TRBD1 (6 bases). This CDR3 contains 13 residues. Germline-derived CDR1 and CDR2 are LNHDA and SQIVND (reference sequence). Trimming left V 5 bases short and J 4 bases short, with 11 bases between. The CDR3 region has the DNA TGTGCCAGTAGTTCGACAGGTGGCTATGGCTACACCTTC. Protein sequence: CASSSTGGYGYTF.

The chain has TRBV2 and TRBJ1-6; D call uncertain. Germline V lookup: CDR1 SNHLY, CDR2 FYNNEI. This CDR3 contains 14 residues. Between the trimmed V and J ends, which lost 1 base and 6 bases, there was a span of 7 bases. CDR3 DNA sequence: TGTGCCAGCAGTGAAGGGGCGCGTAATTCACCCCTCCACTTT. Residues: CASSEGARNSPLHF.

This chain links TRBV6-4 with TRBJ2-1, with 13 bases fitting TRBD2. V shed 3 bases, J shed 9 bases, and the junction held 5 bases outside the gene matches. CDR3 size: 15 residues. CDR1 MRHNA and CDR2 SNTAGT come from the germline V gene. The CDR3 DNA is TGTGCCAGCAGTGAAACTAGCGGGGGGGCCTCTGAGCAGTTCTTC. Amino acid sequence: CASSETSGGASEQFF.

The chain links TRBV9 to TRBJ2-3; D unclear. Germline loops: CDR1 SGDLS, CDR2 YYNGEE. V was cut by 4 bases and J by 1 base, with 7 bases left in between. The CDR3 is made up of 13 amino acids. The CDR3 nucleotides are TGTGCCAGCAGCAGCCCGGGCACAGATACGCAGTATTTT. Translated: CASSSPGTDTQYF.

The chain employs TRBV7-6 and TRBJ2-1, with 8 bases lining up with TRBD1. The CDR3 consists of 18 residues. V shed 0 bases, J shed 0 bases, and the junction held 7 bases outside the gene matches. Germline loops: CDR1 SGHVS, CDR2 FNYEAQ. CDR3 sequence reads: CASSLAPGQVSSYNEQFF. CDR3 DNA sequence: TGTGCCAGCAGCTTAGCTCCGGGACAGGTTAGCTCCTACAATGAGCAGTTCTTC.

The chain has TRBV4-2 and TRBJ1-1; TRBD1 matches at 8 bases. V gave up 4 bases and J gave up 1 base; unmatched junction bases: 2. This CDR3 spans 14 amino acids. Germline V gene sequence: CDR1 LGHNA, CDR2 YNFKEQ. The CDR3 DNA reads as TGTGCCAGCAGCCGCGGACAGGGGAACACTGAAGCTTTCTTT. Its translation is CASSRGQGNTEAFF.

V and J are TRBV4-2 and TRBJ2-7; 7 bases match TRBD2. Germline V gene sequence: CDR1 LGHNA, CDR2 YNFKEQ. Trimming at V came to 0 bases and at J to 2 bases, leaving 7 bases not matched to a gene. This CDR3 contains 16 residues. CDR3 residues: CASSQEMPAGPYEQYF. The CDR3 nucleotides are TGTGCCAGCAGCCAAGAGATGCCAGCGGGGCCCTACGAGCAGTACTTC.

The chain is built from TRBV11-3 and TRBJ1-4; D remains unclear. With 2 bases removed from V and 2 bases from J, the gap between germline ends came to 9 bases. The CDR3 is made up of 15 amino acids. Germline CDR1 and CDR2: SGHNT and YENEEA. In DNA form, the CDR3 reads TGTGCCAGCAGCTTAATGTGGCGGACTAATGAAAAACTGTTTTTT. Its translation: CASSLMWRTNEKLFF.

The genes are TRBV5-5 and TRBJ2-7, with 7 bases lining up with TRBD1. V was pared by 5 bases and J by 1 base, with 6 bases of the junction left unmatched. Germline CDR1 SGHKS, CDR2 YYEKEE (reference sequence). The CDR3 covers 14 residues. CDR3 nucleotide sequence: TGTGCCAGCAGAAGGGACAGCGCATCCTACGAGCAGTACGTC. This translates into CASRRDSASYEQYV.

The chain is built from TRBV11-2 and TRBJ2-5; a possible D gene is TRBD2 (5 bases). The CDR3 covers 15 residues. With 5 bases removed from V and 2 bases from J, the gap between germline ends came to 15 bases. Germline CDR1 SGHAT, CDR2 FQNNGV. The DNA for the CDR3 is TGTGCCAGCAGCCTAGCCACCAGGCCTCAAGAGACCCAGTACTTC. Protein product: CASSLATRPQETQYF.